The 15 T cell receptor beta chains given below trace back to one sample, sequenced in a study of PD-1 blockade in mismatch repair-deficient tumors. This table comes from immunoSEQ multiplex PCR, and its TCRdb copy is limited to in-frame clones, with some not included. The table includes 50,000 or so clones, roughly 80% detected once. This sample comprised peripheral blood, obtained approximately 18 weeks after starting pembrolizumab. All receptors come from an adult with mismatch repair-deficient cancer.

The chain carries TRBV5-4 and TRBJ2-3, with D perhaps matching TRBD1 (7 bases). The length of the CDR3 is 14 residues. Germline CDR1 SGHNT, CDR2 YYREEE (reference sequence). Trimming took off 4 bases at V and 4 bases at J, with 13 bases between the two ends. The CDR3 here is CASSLQGRSDTQYF. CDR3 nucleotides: TGTGCCAGCAGCCTACAGGGGAGGTCAGATACGCAGTATTTT.

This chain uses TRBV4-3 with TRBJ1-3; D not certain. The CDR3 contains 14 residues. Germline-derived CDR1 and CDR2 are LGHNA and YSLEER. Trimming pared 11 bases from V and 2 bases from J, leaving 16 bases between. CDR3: CAHLRVCPGNTIYF. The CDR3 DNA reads TGCGCCCACCTTAGGGTTTGCCCTGGAAACACCATATATTTT.

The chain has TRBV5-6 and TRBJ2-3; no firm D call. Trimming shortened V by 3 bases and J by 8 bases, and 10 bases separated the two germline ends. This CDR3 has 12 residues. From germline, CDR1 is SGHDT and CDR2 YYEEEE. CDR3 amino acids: CASSWPKGTQYF. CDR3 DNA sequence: TGTGCCAGCAGCTGGCCGAAGGGTACGCAGTATTTT.

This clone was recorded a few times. In nucleotides, the CDR3 is TGTGCCAGCAGGGGCGCTGGGACAGCTGGGGCCAACGTCCTGACTTTC. This translates into CASRGAGTAGANVLTF. This chain uses TRBV27 with TRBJ2-6; 7 positions agree with TRBD1. The CDR3 covers 16 residues. Trimming at V came to 6 bases and at J to 2 bases, leaving 7 bases not matched to a gene. Germline loops: CDR1 MNHEY, CDR2 SMNVEV (reference sequence).

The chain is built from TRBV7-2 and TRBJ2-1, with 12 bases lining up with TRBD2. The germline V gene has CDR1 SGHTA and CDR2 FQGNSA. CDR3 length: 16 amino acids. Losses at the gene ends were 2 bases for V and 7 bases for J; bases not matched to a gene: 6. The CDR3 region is CASSLRLAGVTNEQFF. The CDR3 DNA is TGTGCCAGCAGCTTAAGACTAGCGGGAGTAACGAATGAGCAGTTCTTC.

The CDR3, as DNA: TGTGCCAGAGGGGCTATGTCGGAGACCCAGTACTTC. It yields the protein CARGAMSETQYF. This chain connects TRBV11-2 to TRBJ2-5; tentative D call: TRBD1 (5 bases). The CDR3 consists of 12 residues. The V and J ends lost 9 bases and 5 bases respectively, with 13 bases between them. Germline V gene lookup returns CDR1 SGHAT and CDR2 FQNNGV.

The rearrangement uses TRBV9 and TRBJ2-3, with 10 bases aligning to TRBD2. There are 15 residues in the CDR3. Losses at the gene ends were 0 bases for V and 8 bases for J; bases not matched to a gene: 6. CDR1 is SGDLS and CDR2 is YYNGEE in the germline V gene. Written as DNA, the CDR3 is TGTGCCAGCAGCGTAGGCCAGCGGGAGGGGGGTACGCAGTATTTT. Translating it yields CASSVGQREGGTQYF.

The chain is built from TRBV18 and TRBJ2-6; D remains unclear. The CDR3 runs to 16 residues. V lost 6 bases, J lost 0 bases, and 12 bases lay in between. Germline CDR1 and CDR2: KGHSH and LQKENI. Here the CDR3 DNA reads TGTGCCAGCTCGCCCACCGACATCTCTGGGGCCAACGTCCTGACTTTC. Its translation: CASSPTDISGANVLTF.

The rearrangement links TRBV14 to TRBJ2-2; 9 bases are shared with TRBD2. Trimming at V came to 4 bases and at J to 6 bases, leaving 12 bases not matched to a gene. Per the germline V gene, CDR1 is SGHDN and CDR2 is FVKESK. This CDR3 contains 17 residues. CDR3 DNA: TGTGCCAGCAGCCGCCACGGGCCAGCGGGGGGTTCCGGGGAGCTGTTTTTT. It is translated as CASSRHGPAGGSGELFF.

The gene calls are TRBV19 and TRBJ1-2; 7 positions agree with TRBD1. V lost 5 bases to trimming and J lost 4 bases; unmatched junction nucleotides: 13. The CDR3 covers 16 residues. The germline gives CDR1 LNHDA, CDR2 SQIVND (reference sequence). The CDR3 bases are TGTGCCAGTAGTGCCTCCGACCGCAGGGGGGGCTATGGCTACACCTTC. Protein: CASSASDRRGGYGYTF.

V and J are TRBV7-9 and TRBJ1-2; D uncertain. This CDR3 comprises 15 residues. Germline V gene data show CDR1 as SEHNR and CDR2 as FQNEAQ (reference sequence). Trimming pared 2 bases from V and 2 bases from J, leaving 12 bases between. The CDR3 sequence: CASSLSVVINYGYTF. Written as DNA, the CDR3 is TGTGCCAGCAGCTTATCTGTAGTGATCAACTATGGCTACACCTTC.

CDR3 bases: TGTGCCACCAGCAGAGATCTAGGAGGGGGAGGCGAGCAGTACTTC. Protein: CATSRDLGGGGEQYF. The chain links TRBV15 to TRBJ2-7, with D possibly called TRBD1 or TRBD2 (6 bases each). Germline CDR1 reads LNHNV; CDR2 reads YYDKDF (reference sequence). The CDR3 loop spans 15 amino acids. Deletions cut 0 bases from V and 6 bases from J, with 15 bases between.

CDR3 bases: TGTGCCAGCAGCCTGAACAGGGGGCGGGGCACCGGGGAGCTGTTTTTT. This encodes CASSLNRGRGTGELFF. This rearrangement joins TRBV13 to TRBJ2-2; 9 nucleotides agree with TRBD1. Germline-derived CDR1 and CDR2 are PRHDT and FYEKMQ (reference sequence). The CDR3 is made up of 16 amino acids. With 5 bases clipped from V and 4 bases from J, the junction kept 8 bases outside the gene matches.

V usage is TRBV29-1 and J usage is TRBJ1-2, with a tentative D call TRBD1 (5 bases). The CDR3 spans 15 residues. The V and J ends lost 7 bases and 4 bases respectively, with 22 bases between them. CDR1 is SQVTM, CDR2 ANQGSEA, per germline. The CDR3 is CSAIGTGTDRYGYTF. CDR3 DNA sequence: TGCAGCGCCATTGGAACCGGGACGGACCGCTATGGCTACACCTTC.

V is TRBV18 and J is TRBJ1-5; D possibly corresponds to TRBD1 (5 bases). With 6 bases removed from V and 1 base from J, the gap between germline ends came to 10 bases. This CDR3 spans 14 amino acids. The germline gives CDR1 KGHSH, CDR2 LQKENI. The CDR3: CASSPGVSNQPQHF. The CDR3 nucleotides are TGTGCCAGCTCCCCGGGGGTAAGCAATCAGCCCCAGCATTTT.